The 9 T cell receptor beta chains below come from one sample, sequenced in a study of T cells in localized non-small cell lung cancer. Assay used: immunoSEQ multiplex PCR; TCRdb lists only in-frame clones, some missing. The sample lists 25,000 to 40,000 clones, about 82% seen once, with roughly 15% in the top ten. The sequencing used peripheral blood, collected before any cancer treatment. The receptors come from a male donor aged 60 or over with stage III squamous cell lung carcinoma.

CDR3 region: CASSTHNSPLHF. The CDR3 DNA is TGTGCCAGCAGTACACATAATTCACCCCTCCACTTT. The chain employs TRBV2 and TRBJ1-6; D not resolved. Trimming left V 5 bases short and J 5 bases short, with 4 bases between. CDR1 SNHLY and CDR2 FYNNEI come from the germline V gene. The CDR3 extends over 12 amino acids.

The V and J genes are TRBV6-6 and TRBJ2-7; D is perhaps TRBD2 (6 bases). The CDR3 covers 16 residues. CDR1 is MNHNY, CDR2 SVGAGI, per germline (reference sequence). V shed 3 bases and J shed 2 bases, with 17 bases lying between them. CDR3 protein: CASSYNGGSTTYEQYF. The CDR3 DNA reads as TGTGCCAGCAGTTATAATGGGGGGTCAACCACCTACGAGCAGTACTTC.

This clone was picked up a small number of times. The chain couples TRBV28 to TRBJ1-1; D gene uncertain. Germline V gives CDR1 MDHEN, CDR2 SYDVKM. With 3 bases removed from V and 2 bases from J, the gap between germline ends came to 7 bases. The CDR3 has 13 residues. The DNA of the CDR3 is TGTGCCAGCAGTTTTCTGGAAAACACTGAAGCTTTCTTT. It yields the protein CASSFLENTEAFF.

The rearrangement joins TRBV12-5 to TRBJ2-3, with D tentatively TRBD1 (6 bases). Between the trimmed V and J ends, which lost 3 bases and 0 bases, there was a span of 10 bases. CDR3 length: 15 amino acids. Per germline, CDR1 LGHNT and CDR2 FRNRAP. The CDR3 is CASGLQGGSTDTQYF. The CDR3 DNA sequence: TGTGCTAGTGGTTTACAGGGCGGGAGCACAGATACGCAGTATTTT. Full variable domain (missing parts from reference TRBV12-5 and TRBJ2-3): DARVTQTPRHKVTEMGQEVTMRCQPILGHNTVFWYRQTMMQGLELLAYFRNRAPLDDSGMPKDRFSAEMPDATLATLKIQPSEPRDSAVYFCASGLQGGSTDTQYFGPGTRLTVL.

This chain connects TRBV19 to TRBJ2-2; D is possibly TRBD2 (5 bases). The germline gives CDR1 LNHDA, CDR2 SQIVND (reference sequence). The V end was cut by 3 bases, the J end by 3 bases, with 8 bases between. The CDR3 extends over 14 amino acids. The CDR3 nucleotides are TGTGCCAGTAGTATCTGGGGAGACACCGGGGAGCTGTTTTTT. As protein: CASSIWGDTGELFF.

The chain joins TRBV27 to TRBJ1-1; no reliable D call. The germline V and J ends were trimmed by 7 bases and 1 base, with 10 bases remaining between them. The CDR3 has 13 residues. Germline CDR1 is MNHEY and CDR2 is SMNVEV (reference sequence). The CDR3: CASTSPGNTEAFF. CDR3 in DNA: TGTGCCAGCACCTCCCCAGGGAACACTGAAGCTTTCTTT.

The rearrangement joins TRBV6-5 to TRBJ1-2, with a weak D call TRBD1 (6 bases). Trimming left V 8 bases short and J 7 bases short, with 20 bases between. CDR3 length: 14 residues. CDR1 and CDR2 from the germline V gene are MNHEY and SVGAGI. CDR3 coding DNA: TGTGCCAGCGGATCATCAGGGGATTTCGTTGGCTACACCTTC. It codes for CASGSSGDFVGYTF.

The chain has TRBV28 and TRBJ2-7; D not certain. Germline V gene lookup returns CDR1 MDHEN and CDR2 SYDVKM. Trimming took off 1 base at V and 0 bases at J, with 10 bases between the two ends. The CDR3 loop spans 15 amino acids. Written as DNA, the CDR3 is TGTGCCAGCAGTTTATTGGGCGGAACCTCCTACGAGCAGTACTTC. This sequence encodes CASSLLGGTSYEQYF. The full variable domain, rest sourced from reference TRBV28 and TRBJ2-7, is DVKVTQSSRYLVKRTGEKVFLECVQDMDHENMFWYRQDPGLGLRLIYFSYDVKMKEKGDIPEGYSVSREKKERFSLILESASTNQTSMYLCASSLLGGTSYEQYFGPGTRLTVT.

The chain has TRBV6-5 and TRBJ1-1; unclear D gene. Germline V lookup: CDR1 MNHEY, CDR2 SVGAGI. Trimming took off 6 bases at V and 2 bases at J, with 10 bases between the two ends. The CDR3 length is 13 residues. The CDR3 nucleotides are TGTGCCAGCAGACTGACGAGAAACACTGAAGCTTTCTTT. Its protein product is CASRLTRNTEAFF.